This TCR beta chain was sequenced in a study of human T cells and chemical hapten exposure (dated by TCRdb to 2020 to 2023). With respect to the entire study: For sensitization, 2% DPC in acetone was applied to a roughly 2 cm by roughly 2 cm area of upper inner arm skin. Patients additionally received weekly therapeutic DPC doses to the scalp throughout the approximately 25-week study period. Patch testing on the upper back used Finn chambers containing 0.01% DPC, with scoring done after 6 days according to International Contact Dermatitis Research Group standards. Most of the patients in the cohort were female, and the cohort covered alopecia areata with under or over 50% scalp involvement, alopecia totalis and alopecia universalis. Libraries were pooled for sequencing, and per-sample TCR yields varied mainly because of small differences in library volumes within the pool. The study tracked peripheral blood TCR repertoire changes in vivo during primary and secondary sensitization to the hapten diphenylcyclopropenone (DPC) in alopecia patients. Blood samples were taken from patients before sensitization (week 0) and then at 2, 6 and about 24 weeks after DPC sensitization. Twenty-nine alopecia patients gave blood for TCR sequencing at one to four time points (pre-sensitization, 2, 6 and 24 weeks). Broader findings and caveats from the paper: The number of PT1 expanded TCRs positively correlated with patch test score, significant at thresholds 8, 16 and 32 but not 4. All patients had alopecia, a presumed autoimmune disease, so their immune response might differ from that of healthy individuals. DPC sensitization did not change how many TCRs were above 1 in 1000 frequency, and no evidence was found of alterations in global repertoire structure. Expanded TCRs formed significantly more large CDR3 similarity clusters than pre-sensitization or healthy control sets, consistent with antigen-driven responses. Repeated subsampling changed both the strength of the expansion versus patch-test correlation and the threshold at which the correlation became significant.

This clonotype was detected only a few times. Its recognized antigen is unknown. Base qualities are not provided; no much larger clone lies one nucleotide away. Receptor libraries were prepared by RACE. The sample was run on a NextSeq 500. During library preparation, unique molecular identifiers were attached to individual cDNA molecules so that TCRs could be counted in a quantitative, reproducible way. From each blood RNA sample, both TCR alpha and TCR beta chains were sequenced. The study's own analysis went as follows. Samples had a median of 95,638 TCRs, with a range from about 23,224 to 750,000. The Decombinator software suite was used to annotate V, J and CDR3 in the TCR reads. Every sample was subsampled to the same number of TCRs (28,000) for the PS versus PT1 abundance plots. TCRs were defined as expanded if absent before sensitization and observed at least eight times at the 2-week time point. TCRdb reanalyzed the raw reads on its own, using fastp at Q25 for trimming and MiXCR for clone calling, and kept in-frame beta chains. Each entry merges the rows of one CDR3 protein and shows their most common DNA and genes. These V and J calls derive from TCRdb rather than the authors' analysis. Here the sample has fewer than 200,000 distinct CDR3 sequences; under 35% occur a single time. Of the sample, 2.9% is held by the ten largest clones.

The intended sense of this specimen's time point label: pre-sensitization, week 0. Per the publication, the treatment or condition label means: therapeutic diphenylcyclopropenone sensitization with weekly scalp DPC. At each patch-test visit, blood was drawn before the patch test was applied. Patients were eligible if aged 18 to 70, diagnosed with alopecia and judged suitable for DPC therapy, and pregnant patients were excluded. Total RNA was extracted from unfractionated whole blood collected in Tempus Blood RNA tubes. Looking up the germline V gene yields CDR1 SGHAT and CDR2 FQNNGV. V lost 0 bases and J lost 8 bases, and the count of bases not matched to a germline gene is 7. From cysteine to phenylalanine, the CDR3 is 15 amino acids long. Just CDR3 DNA is preserved here, 45 bases in frame from base 1.

The material sequenced was whole blood, taken in connection with sensitization to the hapten diphenylcyclopropenone (DPC). The TCR sequence derives from a woman aged 30 to 39 with alopecia areata. Some clones in this sample may be carry-over from other donors' samples. Rearrangement joined TRBV11-2 to TRBJ2-4; TRBD2 matches 7 bases in the middle. CDR3 sequence: CASSLDPGGRDIQYF. The nucleotide sequence reads TGTGCCAGCAGCTTAGATCCGGGAGGCAGGGACATTCAGTACTTC.